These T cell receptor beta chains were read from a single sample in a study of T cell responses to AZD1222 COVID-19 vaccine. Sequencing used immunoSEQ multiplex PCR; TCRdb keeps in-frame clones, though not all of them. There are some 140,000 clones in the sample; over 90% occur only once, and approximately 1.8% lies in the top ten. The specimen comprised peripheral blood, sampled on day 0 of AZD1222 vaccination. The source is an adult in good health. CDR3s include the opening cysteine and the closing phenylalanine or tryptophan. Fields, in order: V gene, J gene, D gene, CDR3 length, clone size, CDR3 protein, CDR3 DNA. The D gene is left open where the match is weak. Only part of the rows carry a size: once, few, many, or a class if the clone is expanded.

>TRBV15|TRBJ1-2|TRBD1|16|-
CATSRDLSLTGYGYTF
TGTGCCACCAGCAGAGATTTATCATTGACAGGGTATGGCTACACCTTC
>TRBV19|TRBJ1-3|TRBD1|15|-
CASSMGQASGNTIYF
TGTGCCAGTAGCATGGGACAGGCCTCTGGAAACACCATATATTTT
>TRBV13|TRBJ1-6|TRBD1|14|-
CASSWGQGVSPLHF
TGTGCCAGCAGCTGGGGACAGGGAGTGTCACCCCTCCACTTT
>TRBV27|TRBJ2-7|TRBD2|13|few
CASGTSGPYEQYF
TGTGCCAGCGGGACTAGCGGTCCCTACGAGCAGTACTTC
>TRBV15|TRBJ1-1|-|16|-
CATSADHPRMNTEAFF
TGTGCCACCAGCGCGGATCACCCCAGGATGAACACTGAAGCTTTCTTT
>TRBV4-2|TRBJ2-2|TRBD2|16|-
CASSPPSGSGTGELFF
TGTGCCAGCAGCCCCCCTAGCGGGAGTGGCACCGGGGAGCTGTTTTTT
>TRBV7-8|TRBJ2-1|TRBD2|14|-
CASCGLAAYNEQFF
TGTGCCAGCTGTGGACTAGCGGCCTACAATGAGCAGTTCTTC
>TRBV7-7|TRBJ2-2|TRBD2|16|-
CASSPGASGVTGELFF
TGTGCCAGCAGCCCCGGGGCTAGCGGTGTCACCGGGGAGCTGTTTTTT
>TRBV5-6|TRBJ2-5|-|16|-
CASTNSRDGYQETQYF
TGTGCCAGCACCAATTCCCGGGACGGATACCAAGAGACCCAGTACTTC
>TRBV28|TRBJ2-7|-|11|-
CAPARLREQYF
TGTGCCCCCGCCCGATTGCGCGAGCAGTACTTC
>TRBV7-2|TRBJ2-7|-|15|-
CASSFSATATYEQYF
TGTGCCAGCAGCTTCTCCGCGACAGCTACCTACGAGCAGTACTTC
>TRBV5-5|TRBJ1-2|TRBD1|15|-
CASSLRTGTNYGYTF
TGTGCCAGCAGCTTGAGGACAGGGACAAACTATGGCTACACCTTC
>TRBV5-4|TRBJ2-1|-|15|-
CASSLQGSSYNEQFF
TGTGCCAGCAGCTTGCAGGGCTCTTCCTACAATGAGCAGTTCTTC
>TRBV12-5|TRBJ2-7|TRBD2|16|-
CASGFPLTSASYEQYF
TGTGCTAGTGGTTTCCCCCTTACTAGCGCGTCCTACGAGCAGTACTTC
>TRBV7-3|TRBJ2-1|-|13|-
CASSLQGYNEQFF
TGTGCCAGCAGCTTACAGGGCTACAATGAGCAGTTCTTC
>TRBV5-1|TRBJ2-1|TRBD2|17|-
CASSLETSARSYNEQFF
TGCGCCAGCAGCTTGGAGACTAGCGCGAGATCCTACAATGAGCAGTTCTTC
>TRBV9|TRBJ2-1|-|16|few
CASSPPQTLNPHEQFF
TGTGCCAGCAGCCCCCCACAGACCCTAAACCCGCATGAGCAGTTCTTC
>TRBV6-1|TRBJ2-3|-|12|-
CASSEGGVTQYF
TGTGCCAGCAGTGAAGGTGGGGTAACGCAGTATTTT
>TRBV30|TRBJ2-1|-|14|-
CAWTTHLSYNEQFF
TGTGCCTGGACAACCCACCTCTCCTACAATGAGCAGTTCTTC
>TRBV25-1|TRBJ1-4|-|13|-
CASSETFSEKLFF
TGTGCCAGCAGTGAGACTTTTTCGGAAAAACTGTTTTTT
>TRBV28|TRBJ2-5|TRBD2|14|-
CASSYPSGWQTQYF
TGTGCCAGCAGTTACCCTAGCGGGTGGCAAACCCAGTACTTC
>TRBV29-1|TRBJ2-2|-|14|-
CSVGSRWPTGELFF
TGCAGCGTTGGGTCAAGATGGCCCACCGGGGAGCTGTTTTTT
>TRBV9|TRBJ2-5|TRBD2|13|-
CASSERGGETQYF
TGTGCCAGCAGCGAGCGGGGGGGAGAGACCCAGTACTTC
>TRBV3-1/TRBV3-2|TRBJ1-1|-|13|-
CASSQGAPPEAFF
TGTGCCAGCAGCCAAGGGGCCCCCCCTGAAGCTTTCTTT
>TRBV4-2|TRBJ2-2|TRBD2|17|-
CASSQGTSFPNTGELFF
TGTGCCAGCAGCCAAGGGACTAGCTTTCCGAACACCGGGGAGCTGTTTTTT
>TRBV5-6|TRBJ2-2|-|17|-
CASRAPLGTPNTGELFF
TGTGCCAGCAGAGCTCCCCTGGGGACCCCGAACACCGGGGAGCTGTTTTTT
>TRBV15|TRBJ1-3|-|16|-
CATSSTHEFSGNTIYF
TGTGCCACCAGCAGCACACATGAATTCTCTGGAAACACCATATATTTT
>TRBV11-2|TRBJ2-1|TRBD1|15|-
CASSSGQGNYNEQFF
TGTGCCAGCAGCTCGGGACAGGGGAACTACAATGAGCAGTTCTTC
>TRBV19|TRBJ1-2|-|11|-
CASKRNYGYTF
TGTGCCAGTAAAAGGAACTATGGCTACACCTTC
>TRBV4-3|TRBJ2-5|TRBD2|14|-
CASSPGRGGQTQYF
TGCGCCAGCAGCCCAGGGAGGGGCGGCCAGACCCAGTACTTC
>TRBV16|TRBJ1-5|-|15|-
CASSPHRDGHQPQHF
TGTGCCAGCAGCCCTCACCGGGACGGTCATCAGCCCCAGCATTTT
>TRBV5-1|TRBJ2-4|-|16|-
CASSLMGTLAKNIQYF
TGCGCCAGCAGCTTGATGGGGACCCTAGCCAAAAACATTCAGTACTTC
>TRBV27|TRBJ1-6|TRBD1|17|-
CASSFLTGGVGSSPLHF
TGTGCCAGCAGTTTCCTCACAGGGGGAGTGGGAAGTTCACCCCTCCACTTT
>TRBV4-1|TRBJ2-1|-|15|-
CASTRGALPYNEQFF
TGCGCCAGCACCCGAGGGGCTCTCCCGTACAATGAGCAGTTCTTC
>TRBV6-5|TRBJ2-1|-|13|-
CASTLIRGGEQFF
TGTGCCAGCACGTTAATCAGGGGAGGGGAGCAGTTCTTC
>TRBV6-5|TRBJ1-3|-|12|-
CASKTSGNTIYF
TGTGCCAGCAAGACCTCTGGAAACACCATATATTTT
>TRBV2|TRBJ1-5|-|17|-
CASSEGFPGQFNQPQHF
TGTGCCAGCAGTGAGGGGTTTCCTGGACAGTTCAATCAGCCCCAGCATTTT
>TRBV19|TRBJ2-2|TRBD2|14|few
CASGRAYNTGELFF
TGTGCCAGTGGGAGGGCCTACAACACCGGGGAGCTGTTTTTT
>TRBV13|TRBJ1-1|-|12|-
CASWAENTEAFF
TGTGCCAGCTGGGCGGAGAACACTGAAGCTTTCTTT
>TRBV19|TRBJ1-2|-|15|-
CASIPSRPTGDGYTF
TGTGCCAGTATCCCGAGCCGACCCACGGGGGATGGCTACACCTTC
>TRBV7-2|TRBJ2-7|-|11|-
CASKGLYEQYF
TGTGCCAGCAAAGGATTATACGAGCAGTACTTC
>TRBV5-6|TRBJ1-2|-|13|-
CASSLSQNYGYTF
TGTGCCAGCAGCTTATCCCAAAACTATGGCTACACCTTC
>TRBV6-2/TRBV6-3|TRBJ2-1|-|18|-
CASSYFPSTGSPYNEQFF
TGTGCCAGCAGTTACTTTCCCAGTACAGGGTCGCCTTACAATGAGCAGTTCTTC
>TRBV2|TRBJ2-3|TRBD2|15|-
CASRLGTSGGDTQYF
TGTGCCAGCAGATTAGGGACTAGCGGGGGAGATACGCAGTATTTT
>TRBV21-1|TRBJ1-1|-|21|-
CASTRYTPRGRGMSIHTEAFF
TGTGCCAGCACCCGGTATACCCCGAGGGGGCGCGGTATGAGTATACACACTGAAGCTTTCTTT
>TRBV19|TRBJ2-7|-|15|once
CASSTIPTFTYEQYF
TGTGCCAGTAGTACCATACCGACTTTTACCTACGAGCAGTACTTC
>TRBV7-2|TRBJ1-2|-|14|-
CASSLLAGLYGYTF
TGTGCCAGCAGCTTATTAGCGGGCCTCTATGGCTACACCTTC
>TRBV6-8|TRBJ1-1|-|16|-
CASISAVYGSDTEAFF
TGTGCCAGCATCTCCGCTGTTTACGGTTCGGACACTGAAGCTTTCTTT
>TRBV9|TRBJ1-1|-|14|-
CASSVEDMGTEAFF
TGTGCCAGCAGCGTAGAAGACATGGGCACTGAAGCTTTCTTT
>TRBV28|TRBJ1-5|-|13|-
CASSLRGYQPQHF
TGTGCCAGCAGTTTAAGGGGTTATCAGCCCCAGCATTTT
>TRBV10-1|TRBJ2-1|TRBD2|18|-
CASSESLPIAGAYNEQFF
TGCGCCAGCAGTGAGTCCCTACCGATAGCGGGAGCCTACAATGAGCAGTTCTTC
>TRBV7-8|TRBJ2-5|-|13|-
CASSPGNQETQYF
TGTGCCAGCAGCCCCGGGAATCAAGAGACCCAGTACTTC
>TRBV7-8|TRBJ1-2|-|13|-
CASRKIQNYGYTF
TGTGCCAGCAGAAAAATCCAGAACTATGGCTACACCTTC
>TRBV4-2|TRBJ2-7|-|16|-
CASSQEVGPTPYEQYF
TGTGCCAGCAGCCAAGAGGTCGGGCCTACCCCTTACGAGCAGTACTTC
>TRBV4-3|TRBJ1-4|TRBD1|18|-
CASSQYPSSDRANEKLFF
TGCGCCAGCAGCCAATACCCAAGCTCGGACAGGGCTAATGAAAAACTGTTTTTT